The entry below gives a single T cell receptor beta chain sequence along with its context. This clonotype is assessed as medium-sized (0.01 to 0.1%). Base quality data are lacking; no much larger clone is found one base away. Receptor amplification or capture employed 5' RACE. Before sequencing, the TCRbeta libraries were pooled in proportion to the number of cells sorted for each library. Total RNA from sorted cells was extracted with RNAzol RT, and cDNA was made with an oligo(dT) primer and a template-switching oligo. The TCRbeta V-CDR3-J region was PCR-amplified with Kapa HiFi using a SMARTer oligo primer and a TCRbeta constant-region primer. A second PCR attached Illumina adaptors and sample-specific index barcodes, followed by HighPrep bead cleanup and Bioanalyzer confirmation of a band of roughly 650 bp. Libraries were sequenced on an Illumina MiSeq with 2x151 bp paired-end reads. As for the authors' bioinformatics: An in-house Java program demultiplexed the reads, while MiXCR assigned TCRbeta annotations and counted clonotypes. Repertoire overlap was measured with Morisita-Horn indices from the R package vegan, along with UPGMA clustering and Circos plots of recurring clonotypes. Shannon diversity and richness were normalized to the maximum possible value based on input cell numbers, so that values between 0 and 1 were obtained. MUSCLE was used to align CDR3beta sequences, SeqinR to compute distances, and R to plot multidimensional scaling. Starting from the raw public reads, TCRdb applied fastp trimming at Q25, assembled clones with MiXCR and retained in-frame beta chains. Each entry is one CDR3 protein sequence, shown with its most common DNA and genes. The V and J calls follow TCRdb's processing rather than the paper's. This sample comprises 1,500 to 2,000 distinct CDR3 sequences, around 6.4% of them detected only once. Of the sample, approximately 29% falls within the top ten clones.

PBMCs were labeled with CellTrace CFSE and were cultured for 5 to 7 days in RPMI containing approximately 7.2% human serum plus peptide pools at approximately 1 ug/mL each. On a BD FACSAria, proliferating CD4 T cells were sorted without fixation as live CD56-CD19-CD16-CD3+CD4+ CFSE-low cells. The enrolled adults were healthy, and microneutralization screening showed them to be seronegative for ZIKV, JEV, YFV, DENV and WNV. Samples came from a phase 1, double-blinded, randomized, placebo-controlled trial of an alum-adjuvanted Zika purified-inactivated virus (ZPIV) vaccine. Peripheral blood mononuclear cells were isolated using a standard procedure and kept frozen in liquid nitrogen until needed. The data belong to a study of Japanese encephalitis immunity and Zika vaccine responses (dated by TCRdb to about 2021). For context, the study as a whole: Each included participant got alum-adjuvanted ZPIV three times, at weeks 0, 4 and 28, with every dose being 5.0 ug. For stimulations, either ZIKV structural-protein peptide pools divided into flavivirus-conserved and non-conserved sets or JEV or YFV peptides matching the pre-vaccination were used. TCR repertoires were also analyzed from a few flavivirus-naive individuals at weeks 2, 6 and 52 after starting ZPIV vaccination. ZIKV peptides were 15-mers overlapping by 11 residues, selected for NetMHCpan/NetMHCII-predicted epitopes with affinity below 50 nM. For TCR sequencing, over 5 representative participants were chosen from each pre-vaccination group, with samples at week 0 (after pre-vaccination, before ZPIV) and week 52. The study tested whether CD4 T cell responses to the Zika vaccine were shaped by prior Japanese encephalitis virus (JEV) or yellow fever virus (YFV) vaccination. Roughly 13 participants were given two doses of JEV vaccine (IXIARO) 28 days apart, two to three months before the first ZPIV dose. Twelve participants received one dose of YFV vaccine (YF-VAX) before ZPIV, and eight to ten participants were flavivirus-naive.

General study outcomes and caveats: JEV-pre-vaccinated donors showed higher repertoire similarity across time-points and stimulations than YFV-pre-vaccinated donors, indicating more clonotypes common to ZIKV and JEV stimulation. The samples grouped by participant and showed no similarity across individuals, which suggests that no public TCRs were detected. Only a subset of trial participants with three doses and adequate samples was analyzed, not the entire vaccinated cohort. Peptide-pool deconvolution was not performed because of sample size limitations, and consequently the individual peptides driving cross-reactive responses were not identified. In JEV-pre-vaccinated donors, the repertoire richness of CD4 T cells responding to conserved ZIKV epitopes dropped significantly after ZPIV. Only a few individuals showed CD8 T cell responses to the ZIKV peptide pools, and those responses were of very low magnitude.

From the germline V gene, CDR1 is KGHSH and CDR2 is LQKENI. V sheds 8 bases and J sheds 4 bases, leaving 9 bases between their ends. The CDR3 runs 13 residues from the cysteine to the phenylalanine. The only DNA kept is the CDR3, 39 bases in frame from the first base. This TCR was sampled from an adult woman who received an inactivated Zika virus vaccine. This chain joins TRBV18 to TRBJ1-6; tentative D gene TRBD1, with 6 bases matching. Sequencing was performed on antigen-activated CD4+ T cells from blood, cultured, taken during a Zika inactivated vaccine study. CDR3 loop: CASQGQYNSPLHF. Here is the DNA: TGTGCCAGCCAGGGACAATATAATTCACCCCTCCACTTT.